This passage covers 5 T cell receptor beta chains from one sample sequenced in a study of post-analysis software for immune sequencing data. Study conclusions and caveats: TRBV5-6, TRBV5-1 and TRBV20-1 belonged to a set of roughly five TRBV segments that were more frequent in patients than controls.

Unique molecular identifiers had been added to the TCR beta cDNA libraries. Each CDR3 protein is one row after TCRdb ran MiXCR on the PCR reads. The sample shows 600,000 to 700,000 distinct CDR3 sequences, over 45% of them seen only once. Their recognized antigens are unknown. The sample consisted of blood. The receptors originated from a girl aged 2 to 10 with multiple sclerosis.

As regards this clonotype: The germline gene is not matched at one end of the junction; a read error may be the cause. This rearrangement joins TRBV7-3 to TRBJ2-1; D is undetermined. The CDR3 runs 14 residues. Germline CDR1 reads SGHTA; CDR2 reads FQGTGA. The chain's CDR3 is CASSLTPDYNEQFF. For the CDR3, the DNA is TGTGCCAGTAGCTTAACTCCCGATTACAATGAGCAGTTCTTC. Drawing the rest from reference TRBV7-3 and TRBJ2-1, the complete variable domain is GAGVSQTPSNKVTEKGKYVELRCDPISGHTALYWYRQSLGQGPEFLIYFQGTGAADDSGLPNDRFFAVRPEGSVSTLKIQRTERGDSAVYLCASSLTPDYNEQFFGPGTRLTVL.

A single count supports this clonotype. The chain uses TRBV3-1 and TRBJ2-1; no clear D gene. CDR1 and CDR2 (germline): LGHDT, YNNKEL (reference sequence). CDR3 size: 15 residues. V gave up 0 bases and J gave up 6 bases, with 12 bases separating them. The CDR3 DNA is TGTGCCAGCAGCCAAGATGTGAGGAGCGTCAATGAGCAGTTCTTC. It encodes CASSQDVRSVNEQFF.

CDR3 in DNA: TGTGCCACAGCGGGGGTTTCCTATGGCTACACCTTC. Its protein is CATAGVSYGYTF. This sequence joins TRBV2 and TRBJ1-2; D might be TRBD1 (5 bases). Germline V gives CDR1 SNHLY, CDR2 FYNNEI. Between the trimmed V and J ends, which lost 10 bases and 4 bases, there was a span of 13 bases. The CDR3 has 12 residues.

The chain links TRBV7-9 to TRBJ2-7; D is possibly TRBD1 (6 bases). Germline V gene lookup returns CDR1 SEHNR and CDR2 FQNEAQ (reference sequence). Trimming left V 3 bases short and J 2 bases short, with 11 bases between. CDR3 length: 14 amino acids. The CDR3 sequence: CASSFPGATYEQYF. In DNA, the CDR3 is TGTGCCAGCAGCTTCCCAGGGGCAACCTACGAGCAGTACTTC.

The V call is TRBV5-5, the J call TRBJ1-2; D gene unclear. V lost 0 bases and J 10 bases, leaving 10 bases between the germline ends. Germline lookup yields CDR1 SGHKS and CDR2 YYEKEE (reference sequence). The CDR3 runs to 12 residues. CDR3 amino acids: CASSLGRDHYTF. The CDR3 DNA reads as TGTGCCAGCAGCTTGGGGAGAGACCACTACACCTTC.